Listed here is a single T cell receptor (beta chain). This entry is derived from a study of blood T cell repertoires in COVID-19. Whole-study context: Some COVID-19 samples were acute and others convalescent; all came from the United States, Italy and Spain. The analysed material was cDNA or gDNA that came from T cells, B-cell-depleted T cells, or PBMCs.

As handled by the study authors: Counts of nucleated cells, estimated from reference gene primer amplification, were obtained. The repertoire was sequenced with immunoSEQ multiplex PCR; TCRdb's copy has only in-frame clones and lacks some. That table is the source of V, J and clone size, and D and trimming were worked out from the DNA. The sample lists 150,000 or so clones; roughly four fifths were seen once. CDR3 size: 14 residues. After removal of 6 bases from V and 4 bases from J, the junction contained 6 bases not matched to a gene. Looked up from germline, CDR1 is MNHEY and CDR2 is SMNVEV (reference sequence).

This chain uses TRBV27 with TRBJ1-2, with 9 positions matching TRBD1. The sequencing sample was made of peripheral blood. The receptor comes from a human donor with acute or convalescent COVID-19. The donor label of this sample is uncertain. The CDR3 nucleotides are TGTGCCAGCAGATTCCCGGGACAGGGCTATGGCTACACCTTC. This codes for CASRFPGQGYGYTF.